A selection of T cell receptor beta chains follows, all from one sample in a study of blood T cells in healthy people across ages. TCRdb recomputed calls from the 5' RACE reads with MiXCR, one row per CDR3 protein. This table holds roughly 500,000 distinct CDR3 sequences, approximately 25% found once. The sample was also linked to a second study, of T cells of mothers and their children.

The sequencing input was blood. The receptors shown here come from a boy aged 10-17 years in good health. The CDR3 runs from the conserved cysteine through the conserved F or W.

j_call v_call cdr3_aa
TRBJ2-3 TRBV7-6 CASSSYGAADTQYF
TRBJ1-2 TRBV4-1 CASSQEGVYTF
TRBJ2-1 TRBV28 CASSSRLAGESNEQFF
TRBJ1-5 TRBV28 CASSFGTGVPQGAQHF
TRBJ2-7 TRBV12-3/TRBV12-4 CASSHSRVSGRPYEQYF
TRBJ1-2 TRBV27 CASSQIGRAYGYTF
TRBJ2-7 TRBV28 CASSLYLAGLSYEQYF
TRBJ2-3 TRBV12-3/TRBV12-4 CASSQPTSGEDTQYF
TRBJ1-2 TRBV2 CASSEALRRGGGGYTF
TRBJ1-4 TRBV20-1 CSASPWAGGNEKLFF
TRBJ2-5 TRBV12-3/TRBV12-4 CASSFRAYGETQYF
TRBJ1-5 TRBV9 CASSGGTVDQPQHF
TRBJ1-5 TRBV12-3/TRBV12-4 CASRFRRINQPQHF
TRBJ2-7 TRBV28 CASSLSAGQGMIEQYF
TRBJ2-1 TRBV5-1 CASSLDGGGGYNEQFF
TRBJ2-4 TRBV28 CASSSPGRSKNIQYF
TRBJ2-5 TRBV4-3 CASSQEDSRGQTQYF
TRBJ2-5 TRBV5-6 CASSLVGHRVGETQYF